This T cell receptor beta chain was sequenced in a study of blood T cell repertoires in COVID-19. Study summary: There were acute and convalescent COVID-19 samples, and they came from the United States, Italy and Spain. Sources were T cells, B-cell-depleted T cells, or PBMCs; the material itself was cDNA or gDNA.

This clone was seen only once. The age range of participants was about 18 to 95 years, with residence in 20 to 25 US areas. Authors' data handling: Nucleated cell number was recorded as an estimate derived from reference gene primer amplification. The data were produced by immunoSEQ multiplex PCR, yet TCRdb's version contains in-frame clones alone and is incomplete. The DNA gave D and trimming, while V, J and clone size come from that table. The repertoire holds around 250,000 clones, roughly 88% seen once, with roughly 1.2% in the top ten. This receptor was obtained from a middle-aged woman with acute COVID-19. The material sequenced was PBMCs or T cells enriched from blood (not recorded which).

The CDR3 DNA reads TGTGCCTGGAGTGAGGAGTCTGGGGCCAACGTCCTGACTTTC. Its protein is CAWSEESGANVLTF. The chain uses TRBV30 and TRBJ2-6, with D unclear. The CDR3 extends over 14 amino acids. Germline CDR1 reads GTSNPN; CDR2 reads SVGIG (reference sequence). The ends were cut back, 1 base at V and 1 base at J, with 5 bases in the middle.